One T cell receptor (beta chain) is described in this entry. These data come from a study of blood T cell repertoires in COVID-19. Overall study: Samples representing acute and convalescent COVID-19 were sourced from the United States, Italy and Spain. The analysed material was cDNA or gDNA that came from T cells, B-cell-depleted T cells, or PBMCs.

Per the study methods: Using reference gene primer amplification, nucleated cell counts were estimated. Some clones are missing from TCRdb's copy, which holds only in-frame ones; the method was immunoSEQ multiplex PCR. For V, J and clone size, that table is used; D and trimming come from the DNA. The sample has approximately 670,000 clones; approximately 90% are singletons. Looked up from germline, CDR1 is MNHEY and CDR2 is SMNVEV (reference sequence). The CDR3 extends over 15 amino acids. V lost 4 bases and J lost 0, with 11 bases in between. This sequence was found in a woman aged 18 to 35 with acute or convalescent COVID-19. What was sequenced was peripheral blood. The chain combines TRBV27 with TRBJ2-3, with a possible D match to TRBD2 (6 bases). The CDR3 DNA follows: TGTGCCAGCAGTTCCCGGGACTCCAGCACAGATACGCAGTATTTT. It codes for CASSSRDSSTDTQYF.